These 13 T cell receptor beta chains came from one sample sequenced in a study of blood T cell repertoires in COVID-19. Only in-frame clones appear in the TCRdb table, and some are missing; sequencing was by immunoSEQ multiplex PCR. In the table there are about 250,000 clones, around nine tenths of which are singletons. Material for sequencing was peripheral blood. Receptors were obtained from an older woman who had recovered from COVID-19.

V gene TRBV28 combines with J gene TRBJ1-3; weak D call: TRBD1 (5 bases). Germline V gene lookup returns CDR1 MDHEN and CDR2 SYDVKM. The CDR3 loop spans 18 amino acids. The V gene lost 7 bases and the J gene lost 4 bases, with 26 bases spanning the gap. CDR3 bases: TGTGCCAGCAATTCCTCTGGGGGGACCCGCTCGTGGGGAAACACCATATATTTT. This encodes CASNSSGGTRSWGNTIYF. The whole variable domain, filled in from reference TRBV28 and TRBJ1-3, reads DVKVTQSSRYLVKRTGEKVFLECVQDMDHENMFWYRQDPGLGLRLIYFSYDVKMKEKGDIPEGYSVSREKKERFSLILESASTNQTSMYLCASNSSGGTRSWGNTIYFGEGSWLTVV.

This clone has just a few counts. The chain links TRBV6-5 to TRBJ1-5, with 7 bases aligning to TRBD1. Germline V lookup: CDR1 MNHEY, CDR2 SVGAGI. This CDR3 has 13 residues. J was trimmed by 4 bases and V by 11 bases; bases with no gene match: 8. The CDR3 here is CAGLDRNNQPQHF. The CDR3 region has the DNA TGTGCCGGGTTGGACAGGAATAATCAGCCCCAGCATTTT.

The chain uses TRBV28 and TRBJ2-7, with D possibly matching TRBD1 (5 bases). The CDR3 sequence is 14 residues long. Per the germline V gene, CDR1 is MDHEN and CDR2 is SYDVKM. The CDR3 DNA reads TGTGCAACCGGGTCGGACATCCATGCCTACGAGCAGTACTTC. Its protein product is CATGSDIHAYEQYF.

CDR3 sequence reads: CASSPGSYNEQFF. The CDR3 coding sequence is TGTGCCAGCAGCCCAGGGTCCTACAATGAGCAGTTCTTC. The chain combines TRBV6-6 with TRBJ2-1; the D gene is possibly TRBD1 (5 bases). Trimming shortened V by 6 bases and J by 1 base, and 7 bases separated the two germline ends. The CDR3 has 13 amino acids. Germline V CDR1 and CDR2: MNHNY, SVGAGI (reference sequence).

This clone appeared once. The J gene is TRBJ2-1, the V gene TRBV12-5; 9 bases are a match to TRBD1. After removal of 6 bases from V and 9 bases from J, the junction contained 9 bases not matched to a gene. Germline V gene sequence: CDR1 LGHNT, CDR2 FRNRAP. This CDR3 is 14 amino acids long. DNA for the CDR3: TGTGCTAGTGGCAAGACAGGGGGTGGCGTTGAGCAGTTCTTC. Translating gives CASGKTGGGVEQFF.

There are a few counts of this clone. This rearrangement joins TRBV9 to TRBJ1-3; possible D gene TRBD1, 5 bases. CDR1 SGDLS and CDR2 YYNGEE come from the germline V gene. The CDR3 consists of 14 residues. V lost 4 bases, J lost 2 bases, and 10 bases lay in between. In DNA form, the CDR3 reads TGTGCCAGCAGCACTCCGACAGCTGGAAACACCATATATTTT. It encodes CASSTPTAGNTIYF.

In the case of this clone: This may stem from a read error, because a much larger clone lies one nucleotide away. J is TRBJ1-2 and V is TRBV14; no reliable D call. This CDR3 region has 13 residues. Germline CDR1 SGHDN, CDR2 FVKESK. The V end lost 0 bases, the J end lost 8 bases, and 10 bases lay between the germline ends. The CDR3 DNA follows: TGTGCCAGCAGCCAAGATATGGCCTGGGGCTACACCTTC. This sequence encodes CASSQDMAWGYTF.

The chain is built from TRBV5-5 and TRBJ2-7; TRBD2 matches 8 bases. Germline assignment: CDR1 SGHKS and CDR2 YYEKEE (reference sequence). V gave up 0 bases and J gave up 2 bases; unmatched junction bases: 7. The CDR3 is made up of 16 amino acids. CDR3 region: CASSLGWSGGTYEQYF. CDR3 nucleotides: TGTGCCAGCAGCTTGGGCTGGAGCGGGGGAACCTACGAGCAGTACTTC.

The V call is TRBV28, the J call TRBJ2-3; 9 bases are a match to TRBD2. Germline lookup yields CDR1 MDHEN and CDR2 SYDVKM. Unmatched junction bases numbered 4, after V lost 4 bases and J lost 2 bases. This CDR3 comprises 15 residues. CDR3 in DNA: TGTGCCAGCAGTTCGAGACTAGCGGACACAGATACGCAGTATTTT. It is translated as CASSSRLADTDTQYF.

CDR3 sequence: CASSVQGGLANVLTF. Written as DNA, the CDR3 is TGTGCCAGCAGCGTTCAGGGGGGTTTGGCCAACGTCCTGACTTTC. V and J are TRBV7-2 and TRBJ2-6; D may be TRBD1 (7 bases). With 5 bases removed from V and 6 bases from J, the gap between germline ends came to 14 bases. This CDR3 comprises 15 residues. The germline gives CDR1 SGHTA, CDR2 FQGNSA.

The J gene is TRBJ1-5, the V gene TRBV6-6; a possible D gene is TRBD1 (5 bases). This CDR3 contains 14 residues. The germline gives CDR1 MNHNY, CDR2 SVGAGI (reference sequence). Trimming pared 7 bases from V and 7 bases from J, leaving 17 bases between. CDR3 protein: CASTRGGFYQPQHF. CDR3 nucleotides: TGTGCCAGCACCCGGGGGGGGTTCTACCAGCCCCAGCATTTT.

V and J are TRBV19 and TRBJ2-7; TRBD1 agrees at 8 bases. J was trimmed by 4 bases and V by 9 bases; bases with no gene match: 11. CDR1 and CDR2 from the germline V gene are LNHDA and SQIVND (reference sequence). The CDR3 runs 14 residues. The CDR3 nucleotides are TGTGCCAGCCGACTCGGACAGGGAGCATACGAGCAGTACTTC. It codes for CASRLGQGAYEQYF.

This clone was counted once. The V call is TRBV5-1, the J call TRBJ2-7; 12 nucleotides match TRBD1. Germline V gene data show CDR1 as SGHRS and CDR2 as YFSETQ. This CDR3 region has 14 residues. The V and J ends lost 5 bases and 6 bases, in that order; junction bases with no gene match: 6. This CDR3 reads CASRARDRGREQYF. DNA for the CDR3: TGCGCCAGCAGGGCCCGGGACAGGGGGCGCGAGCAGTACTTC.